The sequence of this TCR beta chain was determined in a study of tumor-infiltrating lymphocytes in primary liver carcinoma. General observations from the study: Researchers found tumor-adjacent and tumor-blood pairs overlapped less than tumor region pairs.

With regard to this clonotype: What it binds is not known. The conserved closing phenylalanine or tryptophan is absent in this CDR3, likely reflecting a read error.

Production of TCR beta cDNA used roughly 0.55 ug total RNA together with a constant-region primer. Libraries covering TCR beta were generated through three nested multiplex PCR rounds (using a slightly modified ARM-PCR). A C-beta reverse primer and TRBV1-TRBV30 forward primers served in each of the first two PCR rounds, at 10 cycles apiece. TCRdb analysed the multiplex PCR reads with MiXCR anew, one entry per CDR3 protein. The data show roughly 86,000 distinct CDR3 sequences, around 68% seen once. V was pared by 3 bases and J by 6 bases, with 9 bases of the junction left unmatched. Germline V gene data show CDR1 as SQVTM and CDR2 as ANQGSEA. This CDR3 spans 15 amino acids. Without any cell sorting, roughly 20-30 mg of bulk tissue yielded co-extracted RNA and DNA.

This chain joins TRBV29-1 and TRBJ2-1; TRBD2 aligns across 9 bases. The clonotype originates from a man in his forties with primary liver carcinoma and hepatitis B virus infection. Sample: tumor-adjacent normal liver tissue. CDR3 amino acids: CSVDPSGVTRNEQFY. In DNA, the CDR3 is TGCAGCGTTGACCCTAGCGGGGTCACCCGCAATGAGCAGTTCTAC.